Included here is one T cell receptor (beta chain) sequence, with context. Its specificity is unknown. The data derive from a study of cytomegalovirus exposure and HLA in healthy donors. The V segment lost 7 bases and the J segment 3 bases; nucleotides outside the gene matches: 11. This CDR3 comprises 18 residues. Only in-frame clones appear in the TCRdb table, and some are missing; sequencing was by immunoSEQ multiplex PCR. The table lists 70,000 to 75,000 clones, about 94% of them singletons. Study-wide findings and caveats: Cytomegalovirus association was assigned to some 160 TCR beta chains. Through in vitro validation, three CMV-associated chains were shown to be specific for CMV antigens. Clusters of TCRs from the first cohort tended to co-occur in the roughly 120 validation repertoires (as a later analysis found).

Sequencing used PBMCs. This TCR was sampled from a man between 18 and 35 years old in good health and CMV-seropositive. The gene calls are TRBV23-1 and TRBJ2-4, with TRBD2 matching over 14 bases. TRBV23-1 is given ORF status, its function remaining uncertain. The CDR3 DNA reads TGCGCCAGCACAGGGACTAGCGGGAGTGGGGAGCACAAAAACATTCAGTACTTC. Translating gives CASTGTSGSGEHKNIQYF.